This T cell receptor (beta chain) was captured by sequencing in a study of cytomegalovirus exposure and HLA in healthy donors. Study observations and caveats: Most TCRs appeared rarely, but some public TCRs recurred in many donors. The listing of roughly 160 TCR beta chains classed them as cytomegalovirus-associated.

V was clipped by 5 bases and J by 4 bases; unmatched bases: 4. The CDR3 contains 13 residues. Germline V gene data show CDR1 as SGHRS and CDR2 as YFSETQ. Assay: immunoSEQ multiplex PCR; the TCRdb copy retains only in-frame clones and omits some. In the table there are under 200,000 clones, roughly 90% of which are singletons. As concerns this clone: Its antigen is not identified.

The source of this sequence is a woman aged 25 to 45 in good health and CMV-seronegative. The sample consisted of PBMCs. V gene TRBV5-1 combines with J gene TRBJ2-3; 7 bases agree with TRBD1. This CDR3 reads CASRQGRADTQYF. CDR3 bases: TGCGCCAGCAGACAGGGGCGGGCAGATACGCAGTATTTT. Full variable domain (remainder filled in from reference TRBV5-1 and TRBJ2-3): KAGVTQTPRYLIKTRGQQVTLSCSPISGHRSVSWYQQTPGQGLQFLFEYFSETQRNKGNFPGRFSGRQFSNSRSEMNVSTLELGDSALYLCASRQGRADTQYFGPGTRLTVL.